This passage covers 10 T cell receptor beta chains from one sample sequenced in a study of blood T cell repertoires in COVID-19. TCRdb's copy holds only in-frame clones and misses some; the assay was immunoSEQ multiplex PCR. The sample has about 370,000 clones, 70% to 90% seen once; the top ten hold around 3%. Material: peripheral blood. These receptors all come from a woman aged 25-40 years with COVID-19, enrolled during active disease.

Written as DNA, the CDR3 is TGTGCCAGCAGCCCCGTTAGAGCATGGTCCCGGGAACACCCTTCACCCCTCCACTTT. It translates to CASSPVRAWSREHPSPLHF. The rearrangement uses TRBV7-9 and TRBJ1-6; D gene uncertain. With 5 bases removed from V and 9 bases from J, the gap between germline ends came to 29 bases. The germline V gene encodes CDR1 SEHNR and CDR2 FQNEAQ (reference sequence). The CDR3 has 19 residues.

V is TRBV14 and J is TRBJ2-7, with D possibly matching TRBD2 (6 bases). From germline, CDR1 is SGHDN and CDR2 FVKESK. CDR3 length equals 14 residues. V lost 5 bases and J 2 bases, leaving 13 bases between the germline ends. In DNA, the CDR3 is TGTGCCAGCAGCTGGGCGCGGGGACCCTACGAGCAGTACTTC. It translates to CASSWARGPYEQYF.

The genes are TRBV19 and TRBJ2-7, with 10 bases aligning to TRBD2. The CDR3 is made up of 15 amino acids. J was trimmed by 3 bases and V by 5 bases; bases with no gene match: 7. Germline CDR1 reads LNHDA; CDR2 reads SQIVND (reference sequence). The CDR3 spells CASSLRTSGNYEQYF. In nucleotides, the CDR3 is TGTGCCAGTAGTCTCCGGACTAGCGGAAACTACGAGCAGTACTTC.

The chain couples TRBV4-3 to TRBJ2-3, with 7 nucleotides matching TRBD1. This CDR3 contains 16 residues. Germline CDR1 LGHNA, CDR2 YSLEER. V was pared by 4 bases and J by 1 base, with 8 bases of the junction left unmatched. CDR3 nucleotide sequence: TGCGCCAGCAGCCTTACAGGGGTAGGGGGCACAGATACGCAGTATTTT. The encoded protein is CASSLTGVGGTDTQYF.

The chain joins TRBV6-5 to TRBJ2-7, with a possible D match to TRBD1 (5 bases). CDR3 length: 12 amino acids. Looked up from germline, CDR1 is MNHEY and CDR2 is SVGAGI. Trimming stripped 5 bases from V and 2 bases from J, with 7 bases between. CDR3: CASSTGTYEQYV. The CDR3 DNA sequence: TGTGCCAGCAGTACAGGTACCTACGAGCAGTACGTC.

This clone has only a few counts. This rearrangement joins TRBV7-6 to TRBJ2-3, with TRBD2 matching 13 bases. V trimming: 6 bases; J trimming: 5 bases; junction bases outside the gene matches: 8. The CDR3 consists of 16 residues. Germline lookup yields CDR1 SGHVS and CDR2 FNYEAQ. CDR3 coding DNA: TGTGCCAGCAGGCGACTAGCGGGGGGTCACCAAGATACGCAGTATTTT. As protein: CASRRLAGGHQDTQYF. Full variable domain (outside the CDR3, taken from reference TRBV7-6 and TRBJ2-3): GAGVSQSPRYKVTKRGQDVALRCDPISGHVSLYWYRQALGQGPEFLTYFNYEAQQDKSGLPNDRFSAERPEGSISTLTIQRTEQRDSAMYRCASRRLAGGHQDTQYFGPGTRLTVL.

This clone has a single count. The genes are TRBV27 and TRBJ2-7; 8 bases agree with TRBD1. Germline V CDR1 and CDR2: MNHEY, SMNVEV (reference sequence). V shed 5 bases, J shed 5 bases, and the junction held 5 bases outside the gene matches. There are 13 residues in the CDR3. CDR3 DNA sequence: TGTGCCAGCAGTCAAGACAGGGGTCACGAGCAGTACTTC. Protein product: CASSQDRGHEQYF.

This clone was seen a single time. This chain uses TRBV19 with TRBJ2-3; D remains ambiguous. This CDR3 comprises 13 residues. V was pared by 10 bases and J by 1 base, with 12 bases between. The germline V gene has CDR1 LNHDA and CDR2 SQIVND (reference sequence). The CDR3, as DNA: TGTGCCACTCAAGCCGCGGGCACAGATACGCAGTATTTT. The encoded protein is CATQAAGTDTQYF.

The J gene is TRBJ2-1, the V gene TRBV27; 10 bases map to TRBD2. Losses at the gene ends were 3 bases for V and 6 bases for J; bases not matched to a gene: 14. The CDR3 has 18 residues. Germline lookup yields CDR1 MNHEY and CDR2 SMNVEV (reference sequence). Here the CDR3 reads CASSFGLAGVFDGNEQFF. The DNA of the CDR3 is TGTGCCAGCAGTTTTGGGCTAGCGGGAGTCTTTGATGGCAATGAGCAGTTCTTC.

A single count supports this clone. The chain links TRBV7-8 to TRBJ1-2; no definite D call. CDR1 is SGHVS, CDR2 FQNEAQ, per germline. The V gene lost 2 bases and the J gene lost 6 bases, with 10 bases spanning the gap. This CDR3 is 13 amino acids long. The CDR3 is CASSLRLEHGYTF. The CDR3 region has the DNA TGTGCCAGCAGCTTACGCCTGGAGCATGGCTACACCTTC.